What follows are 15 T cell receptor beta chains derived from one specimen sequenced in a study of CD8+CD57+ T cells in acquired aplastic anemia. Investigators profiled TCR beta VDJ and CDR3 from genomic DNA template. TCRdb reprocessed the reads via MiXCR and lists one record per CDR3 protein. This table has about 48,000 distinct CDR3 sequences, approximately 72% appearing once. Sequencing was done on a sample of sorted CD4+, CD8+, or CD8+CD57+ T cells (not recorded which) from PBMCs. These receptor sequences come from a human donor in good health, serving as a control.

The chain combines TRBV15 with TRBJ2-7; tentative D call: TRBD2 (5 bases). The V end lost 0 bases, the J end lost 4 bases, and 7 bases lay between the germline ends. The CDR3 spans 13 residues. The V gene's germline CDR1 is LNHNV and CDR2 YYDKDF (reference sequence). The CDR3 here is CATSRDRGYEQYF. As DNA, the CDR3 is TGTGCCACCAGCAGAGACCGGGGTTACGAGCAGTACTTC.

In this sample, this clonotype turned up a few times. This sequence joins TRBV25-1 and TRBJ2-2; maybe TRBD2 (6 bases). The CDR3 spans 14 residues. Trimming pared 8 bases from V and 2 bases from J, leaving 12 bases between. Germline V gene data show CDR1 as MGHDK and CDR2 as SYGVNS. CDR3 DNA sequence: TGTGCCAGCCGGGGGACGGTTAACACCGGGGAGCTGTTTTTT. It is translated as CASRGTVNTGELFF.

The chain combines TRBV10-3 with TRBJ1-5; D gene ambiguous. This CDR3 is 14 amino acids long. Germline CDR1 ENHRY, CDR2 SYGVKD. V lost 2 bases and J lost 4, with 9 bases in between. The CDR3 spells CAISEGQTNQPQHF. The DNA of the CDR3 is TGTGCCATCAGTGAGGGGCAGACAAATCAGCCCCAGCATTTT.

J is TRBJ2-5 and V is TRBV29-1, with 7 nucleotides matching TRBD2. The CDR3 is 13 amino acids. J gave up 5 bases and V 6 bases, and 9 bases lay outside the gene matches. From germline, CDR1 is SQVTM and CDR2 ANQGSEA. The CDR3 protein is CSVRTSRSETQYF. The CDR3 coding sequence is TGCAGCGTACGGACTAGTCGGAGTGAGACCCAGTACTTC.

This chain connects TRBV29-1 to TRBJ1-2, with TRBD1 matching 7 bases. The germline V gene encodes CDR1 SQVTM and CDR2 ANQGSEA. The J segment lost 7 bases and the V segment lost 7 bases, leaving 9 bases of the junction unmatched. CDR3 length: 12 amino acids. Here the CDR3 DNA reads TGCAGCGCAGTCCGACAGGGTATTGGCTACACCTTC. Translated: CSAVRQGIGYTF.

The CDR3 DNA sequence: TGTGCCAGCAGTCCGGCGGGACGGACTGAAGCTTTCTTT. Amino acid sequence: CASSPAGRTEAFF. The chain couples TRBV9 to TRBJ1-1; TRBD1 is a possible D gene (5 bases). V was trimmed by 5 bases and J by 5 bases, leaving 13 bases between them. Germline CDR1 is SGDLS and CDR2 is YYNGEE. This CDR3 has 13 amino acids.

This clonotype was detected a few times. The V and J genes are TRBV9 and TRBJ1-2, with D possibly TRBD1 on 5 matching bases. CDR3 size: 13 residues. Germline V gene data show CDR1 as SGDLS and CDR2 as YYNGEE. V was pared by 3 bases and J by 7 bases, with 13 bases between. CDR3 loop: CASSGDGGGGYTF. Written as DNA, the CDR3 is TGTGCCAGCAGCGGGGATGGGGGAGGTGGCTACACCTTC.

This clonotype was counted between two and nine times. The chain is built from TRBV10-3 and TRBJ1-1; TRBD1 might be the D (5 bases). V gave up 6 bases and J gave up 12 bases, with 14 bases separating them. Germline V gives CDR1 ENHRY, CDR2 SYGVKD. The CDR3 length is 11 residues. The CDR3 here is CAIRGETVTFF. CDR3 bases: TGTGCCATCAGGGGGGAGACAGTGACTTTCTTT.

The chain links TRBV7-9 to TRBJ2-4; a weak D match, TRBD1 (5 bases). V lost 1 base and J 0 bases, leaving 10 bases between the germline ends. Germline V gene data show CDR1 as SEHNR and CDR2 as FQNEAQ (reference sequence). The CDR3 spans 16 residues. The CDR3 region has the DNA TGTGCCAGCAGCTTAGGAGCAGGGCTAGCCAAAAACATTCAGTACTTC. Translating it yields CASSLGAGLAKNIQYF.

This sequence joins TRBV5-5 and TRBJ1-2; D possibly corresponds to TRBD1 (6 bases). Per the germline V gene, CDR1 is SGHKS and CDR2 is YYEKEE (reference sequence). The CDR3 runs 14 residues. Trimming removed 6 bases from V and 7 bases from J, with 19 bases in between. CDR3 region: CASTPLSRGGGYTF. The CDR3 DNA is TGTGCCAGCACACCTTTGAGCAGGGGTGGTGGCTACACCTTC.

V and J are TRBV19 and TRBJ1-2; D uncertain. Trimming cost V 3 bases and J 8 bases, with 13 bases left between them. This CDR3 has 13 amino acids. CDR1 is LNHDA, CDR2 SQIVND, per germline (reference sequence). The CDR3 DNA reads as TGTGCCAGTAGTATCAGACAAAATGAAGGCTACACCTTC. It yields the protein CASSIRQNEGYTF.

The V and J genes are TRBV20-1 and TRBJ2-5, with 9 bases identical to TRBD1. Germline CDR1 is DFQATT and CDR2 is SNEGSKA (reference sequence). This CDR3 contains 12 residues. The junction had 10 bases not matched to a gene; V was cut back by 6 bases and J by 11 bases. The CDR3 spells CSATLDRGSQYF. DNA of the CDR3: TGCAGTGCCACCCTGGACAGGGGATCTCAGTACTTC.

In regard to this clonotype: A read error may produce the germline difference seen at one junction end. The V gene is TRBV2, the J gene TRBJ1-2, with D possibly being TRBD1 (6 bases). CDR3 size: 14 residues. Germline CDR1 reads SNHLY; CDR2 reads FYNNEI. CDR3 sequence reads: CASSNREYGYVYTF. In nucleotides, the CDR3 is TGTGCCAGCAGCAACAGGGAGTACGGCTATGTCTACACCTTC.

This clonotype was seen a single time. The chain is built from TRBV19 and TRBJ1-5; the match to TRBD1 covers 7 bases. The CDR3 consists of 15 residues. The V segment lost 3 bases and the J segment 4 bases; nucleotides outside the gene matches: 6. Germline V gene sequence: CDR1 LNHDA, CDR2 SQIVND (reference sequence). CDR3 bases: TGTGCCAGTAGTATCGGGACAGCTAAGAATCAGCCCCAGCATTTT. Its protein is CASSIGTAKNQPQHF.

The chain joins TRBV15 to TRBJ1-5; D ambiguous. The V and J ends lost 5 bases and 5 bases respectively, with 10 bases between them. The CDR3 has 13 residues. Germline V lookup: CDR1 LNHNV, CDR2 YYDKDF (reference sequence). In DNA form, the CDR3 reads TGTGCCACCAGCGTAACGGTTGATCAGCCCCAGCATTTT. Translating it yields CATSVTVDQPQHF.